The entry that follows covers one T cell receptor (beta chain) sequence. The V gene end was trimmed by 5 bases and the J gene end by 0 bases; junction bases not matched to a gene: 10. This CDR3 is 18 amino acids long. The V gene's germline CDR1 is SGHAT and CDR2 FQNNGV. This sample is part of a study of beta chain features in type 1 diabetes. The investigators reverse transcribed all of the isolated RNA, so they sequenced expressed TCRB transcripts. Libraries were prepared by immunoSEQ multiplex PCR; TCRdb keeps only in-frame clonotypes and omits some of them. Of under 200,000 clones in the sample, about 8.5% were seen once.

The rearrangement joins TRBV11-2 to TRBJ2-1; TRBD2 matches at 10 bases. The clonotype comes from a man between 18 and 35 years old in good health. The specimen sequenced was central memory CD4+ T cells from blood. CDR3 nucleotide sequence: TGTGCCAGCAGCCAAGGAGCTAGCGGGAGTTCCTCCTACAATGAGCAGTTCTTC. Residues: CASSQGASGSSSYNEQFF.